This T cell receptor beta chain was identified in a study of early T cells in non-severe SARS-CoV-2 infection. Overall study results and limits: Sequences matched to VDJdb favored anti-spike CD8 responses, while private and CD4 specificities were missed.

J gave up 5 bases and V 0 bases, and 5 bases lay outside the gene matches. Germline CDR1 SGDLS, CDR2 YYNGEE. The CDR3 extends over 14 amino acids. This clonotype was seen only a few times. Its antigen is currently unknown. TCRdb re-analysed the 5' RACE reads in MiXCR, keeping a single row per CDR3 protein. The repertoire holds about 89,000 distinct CDR3 sequences, with 15% to 20% as singletons. The sample in question was whole blood, obtained at baseline. The rearrangement joins TRBV9 to TRBJ2-7, with TRBD1 matching 7 bases. This receptor was identified in an adult who was a healthcare worker with PCR-confirmed SARS-CoV-2 infection or an uninfected control (not recorded which). The CDR3 DNA sequence: TGTGCCAGCAGCGTAGGCGGCAGGGGGAACGAGCAGTACTTC. It translates to CASSVGGRGNEQYF.